Sequencing of this TCR beta chain was carried out in a study of Tregs in tolerant kidney transplant recipients. Study overall: A roughly three-day belatacept mixed lymphocyte reaction, sometimes plus 5-day graft donor restimulation, preceded CD4+CD25+CD127- sorting.

TCRdb's table, derived via immunoSEQ multiplex PCR, lists solely in-frame clones and lacks some. The table shows 10,000 to 11,000 clones, with about 90% occurring only once. Concerning this clone itself: Its antigen remains unidentified.

Trimming stripped 4 bases from V and 5 bases from J, with 6 bases between. Per germline, CDR1 SNHLY and CDR2 FYNNEI. This CDR3 is 12 amino acids long. This chain links TRBV2 with TRBJ2-1, with D uncertain. The receptor was derived from a human patient who received a combined kidney and bone marrow transplant. The starting material was Tregs from blood cultured with allogeneic cells, obtained before the transplant. This CDR3 is CASSVTNNEQFF. The CDR3 bases are TGTGCCAGCAGTGTTACCAACAATGAGCAGTTCTTC.